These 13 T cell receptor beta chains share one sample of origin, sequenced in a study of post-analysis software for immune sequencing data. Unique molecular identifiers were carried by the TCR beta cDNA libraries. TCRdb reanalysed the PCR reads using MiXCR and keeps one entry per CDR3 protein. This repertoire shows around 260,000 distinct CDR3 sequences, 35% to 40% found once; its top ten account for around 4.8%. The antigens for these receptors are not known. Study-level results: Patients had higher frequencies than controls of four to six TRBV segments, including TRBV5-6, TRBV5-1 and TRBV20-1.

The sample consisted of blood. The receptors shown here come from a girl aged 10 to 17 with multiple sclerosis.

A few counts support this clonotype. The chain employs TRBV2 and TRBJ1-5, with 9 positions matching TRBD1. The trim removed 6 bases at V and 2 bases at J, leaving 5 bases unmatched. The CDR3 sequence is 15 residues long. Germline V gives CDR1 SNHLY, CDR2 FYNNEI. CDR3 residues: CASSQGQGGNQPQHF. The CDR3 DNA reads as TGTGCCAGCAGCCAGGGACAGGGAGGCAATCAGCCCCAGCATTTT.

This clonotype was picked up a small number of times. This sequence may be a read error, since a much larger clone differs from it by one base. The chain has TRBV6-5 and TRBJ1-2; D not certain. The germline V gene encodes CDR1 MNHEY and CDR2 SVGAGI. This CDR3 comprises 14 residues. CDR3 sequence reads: CASSYNEFDYGSTF. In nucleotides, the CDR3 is TGTGCCAGCAGTTACAACGAATTCGACTATGGCTCCACCTTC.

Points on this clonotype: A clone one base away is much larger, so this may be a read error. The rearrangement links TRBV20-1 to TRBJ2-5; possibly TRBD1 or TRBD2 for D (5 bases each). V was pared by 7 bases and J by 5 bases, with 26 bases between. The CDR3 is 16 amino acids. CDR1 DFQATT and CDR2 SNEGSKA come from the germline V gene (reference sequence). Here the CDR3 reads CSGFSGRARAQETQYF. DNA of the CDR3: TGCAGTGGTTTTTCGGGACGAGCTAGGGCCCAGGAGACCCAGTACTTC.

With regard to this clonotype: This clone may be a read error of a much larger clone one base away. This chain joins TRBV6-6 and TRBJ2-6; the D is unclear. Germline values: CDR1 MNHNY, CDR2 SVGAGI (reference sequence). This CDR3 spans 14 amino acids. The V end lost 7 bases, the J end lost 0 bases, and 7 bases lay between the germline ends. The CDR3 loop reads CASTTSSGANVLTF. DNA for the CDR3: TGTGCCAGCACCACGAGCTCTGGGGCCAACGTCCTGACTTTC.

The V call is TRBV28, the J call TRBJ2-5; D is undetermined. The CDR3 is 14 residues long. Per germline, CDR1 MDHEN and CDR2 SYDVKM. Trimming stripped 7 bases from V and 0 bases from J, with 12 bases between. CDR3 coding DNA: TGTGCCAGCATACCCGGGTCGAACCAAGAGACCCAGTACTTC. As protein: CASIPGSNQETQYF.

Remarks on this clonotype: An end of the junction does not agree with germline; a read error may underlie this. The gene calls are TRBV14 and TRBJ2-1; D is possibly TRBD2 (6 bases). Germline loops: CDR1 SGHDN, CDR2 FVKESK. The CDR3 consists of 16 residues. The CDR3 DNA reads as TGTGCCGGCAGCCAAGATTGGGGGGTAGGCTACAATGAGCAGTTCTTC. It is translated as CAGSQDWGVGYNEQFF.

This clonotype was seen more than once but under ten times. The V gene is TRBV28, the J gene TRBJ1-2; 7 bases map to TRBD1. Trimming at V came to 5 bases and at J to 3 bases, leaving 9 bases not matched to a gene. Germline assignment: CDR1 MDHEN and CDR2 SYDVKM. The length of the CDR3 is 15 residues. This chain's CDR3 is CASSPDRRPHYGYTF. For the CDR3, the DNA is TGTGCCAGCAGTCCGGACAGGCGACCTCACTATGGCTACACCTTC.

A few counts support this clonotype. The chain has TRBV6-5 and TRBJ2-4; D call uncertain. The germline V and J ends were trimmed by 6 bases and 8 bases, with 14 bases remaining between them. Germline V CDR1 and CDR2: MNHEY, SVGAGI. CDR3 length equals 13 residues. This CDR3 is CASSPRTWDIQYF. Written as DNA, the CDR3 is TGTGCCAGCAGCCCCCGGACCTGGGACATTCAGTACTTC.

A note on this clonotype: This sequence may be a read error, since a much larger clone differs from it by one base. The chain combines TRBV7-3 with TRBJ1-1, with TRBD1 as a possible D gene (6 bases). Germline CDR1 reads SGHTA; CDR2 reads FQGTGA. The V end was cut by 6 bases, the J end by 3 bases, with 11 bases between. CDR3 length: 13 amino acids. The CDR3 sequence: CASSLYRDTEAFF. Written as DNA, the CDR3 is TGTGCCAGCAGTTTATACAGGGACACTGAAGCTTTCTTT.

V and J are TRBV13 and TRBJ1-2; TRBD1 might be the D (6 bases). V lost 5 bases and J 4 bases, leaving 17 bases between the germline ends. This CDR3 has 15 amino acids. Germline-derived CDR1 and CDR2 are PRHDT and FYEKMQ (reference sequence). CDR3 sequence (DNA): TGTGCCAGCAGCGAACAGGGAGTTGTAGGCTATGGCTACACCTTC. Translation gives CASSEQGVVGYGYTF.

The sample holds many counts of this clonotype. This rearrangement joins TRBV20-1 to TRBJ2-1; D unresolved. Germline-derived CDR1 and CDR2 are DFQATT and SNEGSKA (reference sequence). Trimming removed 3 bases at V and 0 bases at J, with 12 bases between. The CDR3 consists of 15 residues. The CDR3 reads CSASGYFNSYNEQFF. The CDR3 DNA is TGCAGTGCTAGCGGGTACTTTAACTCCTACAATGAGCAGTTCTTC.

The CDR3 region has the DNA TGTGCCAGCAGCTTAGATGGGGCCACCCAGTACTTC. This sequence encodes CASSLDGATQYF. The chain is built from TRBV7-2 and TRBJ2-5, with D possibly matching TRBD1 (5 bases). Looked up from germline, CDR1 is SGHTA and CDR2 is FQGNSA. CDR3 length: 12 residues. With 1 base removed from V and 8 bases from J, the gap between germline ends came to 8 bases. The full variable domain, rest sourced from reference TRBV7-2 and TRBJ2-5, is GAGVSQSPSNKVTEKGKDVELRCDPISGHTALYWYRQSLGQGLEFLIYFQGNSAPDKSGLPSDRFSAERTGGSVSTLTIQRTQQEDSAVYLCASSLDGATQYFGPGTRLLVL.

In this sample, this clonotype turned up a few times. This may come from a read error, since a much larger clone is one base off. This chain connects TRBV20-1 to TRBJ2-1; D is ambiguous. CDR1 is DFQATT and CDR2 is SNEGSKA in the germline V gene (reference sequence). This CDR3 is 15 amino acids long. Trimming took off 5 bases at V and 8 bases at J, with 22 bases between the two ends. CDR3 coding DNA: TGCAGTGCTCGCGGCCGGGCGTCACTGCGGCATGAGCAGTTCTTC. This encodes CSARGRASLRHEQFF.